This TCR beta chain derives from a study of cytotoxic CD8 clonotypes in ibrutinib-treated CLL. Study-wide background: Mean values per sample were 250,000 to 300,000 productive templates and roughly 90,000 productive rearrangements. Study outcomes and limitations: With treatment, public clonotypes, which were uncommon, either contracted or remained stable. Measured clonality at baseline was greater than in age-matched healthy donors and tracked with circulating CD8+ T-cell counts. Baseline levels were approached again at progression, after clonality had risen at ibrutinib response.

Notes on this clone: Its cognate antigen is unknown.

Clones were sequenced by immunoSEQ multiplex PCR, and TCRdb holds only the in-frame ones, with some missing. The table has roughly 54,000 clones, more than 55% seen once. The CDR3 covers 13 residues. V gave up 4 bases and J gave up 5 bases; unmatched junction bases: 5. In germline, CDR1 is SGHRS, CDR2 YFSETQ. The TCR originated in a human donor with chronic lymphocytic leukemia. This specimen consisted of PBMCs, obtained after 24 months of ibrutinib treatment. This chain links TRBV5-1 with TRBJ1-2, with TRBD1 identical over 7 bases. The CDR3 spells CASSIDREYGYTF. The CDR3 DNA sequence: TGCGCCAGCAGCATCGACAGGGAGTATGGCTACACCTTC. Variable domain in full (rest from reference TRBV5-1 and TRBJ1-2): KAGVTQTPRYLIKTRGQQVTLSCSPISGHRSVSWYQQTPGQGLQFLFEYFSETQRNKGNFPGRFSGRQFSNSRSEMNVSTLELGDSALYLCASSIDREYGYTFGSGTRLTVV.